The present T cell receptor (beta chain) was sequenced within a study of cytomegalovirus exposure and HLA in healthy donors. General study points: Cytomegalovirus association was assigned to about 150 TCR beta chains.

As for this clone: No antigen is known for it.

The study ran its PCR with 60 Vbeta and 13 Jbeta primers. Measured with immunoSEQ multiplex PCR; TCRdb has only the in-frame clones, and not every one. The repertoire has fewer than 150,000 clones, approximately 80% of them found once; the top ten carry around 3.7%. This receptor was obtained from a man aged 18 to 35 in good health and CMV-seronegative. The specimen sequenced was PBMCs.

The CDR3 region is CASSYGLRGKGAEAFF. CDR3 bases: TGTGCCAGCAGTTACGGTTTGAGGGGTAAGGGGGCTGAAGCTTTCTTT. V is TRBV6-6 and J is TRBJ1-1, with a weak D call TRBD1 (6 bases). The CDR3 runs to 16 residues. The V gene lost 2 bases and the J gene lost 6 bases, with 19 bases spanning the gap. CDR1 is MNHNY, CDR2 SVGAGI, per germline (reference sequence).